This T cell receptor beta chain emerged from a study of T cell responses to AZD1222 COVID-19 vaccine. This CDR3 spans 12 amino acids. Losses at the gene ends were 7 bases for V and 8 bases for J; bases not matched to a gene: 5. Per germline, CDR1 SNHLY and CDR2 FYNNEI. Clones were sequenced by immunoSEQ multiplex PCR, and TCRdb holds only the in-frame ones, with some missing. The table shows nearly 110,000 clones, with about nine tenths occurring only once. The study, taken as a whole, reports: Epitopes outside B.1.351 and B.1.1.7 mutated regions reportedly drew nearly half of spike TCRs. White British donors predominated, females outnumbered males, and clonal diversity was possibly underestimated. There were vaccine-associated CD4 TCRs across spike, dominant at 160-218 and 743-854. Baseline serostatus was positive in only six AZD1222 recipients.

Details on this clone: Antigen specificity is unknown.

The sequenced sample was peripheral blood, obtained on day 0 of AZD1222 vaccination. The chain has TRBV2 and TRBJ2-3; 8 bases fit TRBD2. This clonotype was obtained from an adult in good health. In DNA, the CDR3 is TGTGCCAGCATGGCCCTAGCGGGTACGCAGTATTTT. Protein: CASMALAGTQYF.